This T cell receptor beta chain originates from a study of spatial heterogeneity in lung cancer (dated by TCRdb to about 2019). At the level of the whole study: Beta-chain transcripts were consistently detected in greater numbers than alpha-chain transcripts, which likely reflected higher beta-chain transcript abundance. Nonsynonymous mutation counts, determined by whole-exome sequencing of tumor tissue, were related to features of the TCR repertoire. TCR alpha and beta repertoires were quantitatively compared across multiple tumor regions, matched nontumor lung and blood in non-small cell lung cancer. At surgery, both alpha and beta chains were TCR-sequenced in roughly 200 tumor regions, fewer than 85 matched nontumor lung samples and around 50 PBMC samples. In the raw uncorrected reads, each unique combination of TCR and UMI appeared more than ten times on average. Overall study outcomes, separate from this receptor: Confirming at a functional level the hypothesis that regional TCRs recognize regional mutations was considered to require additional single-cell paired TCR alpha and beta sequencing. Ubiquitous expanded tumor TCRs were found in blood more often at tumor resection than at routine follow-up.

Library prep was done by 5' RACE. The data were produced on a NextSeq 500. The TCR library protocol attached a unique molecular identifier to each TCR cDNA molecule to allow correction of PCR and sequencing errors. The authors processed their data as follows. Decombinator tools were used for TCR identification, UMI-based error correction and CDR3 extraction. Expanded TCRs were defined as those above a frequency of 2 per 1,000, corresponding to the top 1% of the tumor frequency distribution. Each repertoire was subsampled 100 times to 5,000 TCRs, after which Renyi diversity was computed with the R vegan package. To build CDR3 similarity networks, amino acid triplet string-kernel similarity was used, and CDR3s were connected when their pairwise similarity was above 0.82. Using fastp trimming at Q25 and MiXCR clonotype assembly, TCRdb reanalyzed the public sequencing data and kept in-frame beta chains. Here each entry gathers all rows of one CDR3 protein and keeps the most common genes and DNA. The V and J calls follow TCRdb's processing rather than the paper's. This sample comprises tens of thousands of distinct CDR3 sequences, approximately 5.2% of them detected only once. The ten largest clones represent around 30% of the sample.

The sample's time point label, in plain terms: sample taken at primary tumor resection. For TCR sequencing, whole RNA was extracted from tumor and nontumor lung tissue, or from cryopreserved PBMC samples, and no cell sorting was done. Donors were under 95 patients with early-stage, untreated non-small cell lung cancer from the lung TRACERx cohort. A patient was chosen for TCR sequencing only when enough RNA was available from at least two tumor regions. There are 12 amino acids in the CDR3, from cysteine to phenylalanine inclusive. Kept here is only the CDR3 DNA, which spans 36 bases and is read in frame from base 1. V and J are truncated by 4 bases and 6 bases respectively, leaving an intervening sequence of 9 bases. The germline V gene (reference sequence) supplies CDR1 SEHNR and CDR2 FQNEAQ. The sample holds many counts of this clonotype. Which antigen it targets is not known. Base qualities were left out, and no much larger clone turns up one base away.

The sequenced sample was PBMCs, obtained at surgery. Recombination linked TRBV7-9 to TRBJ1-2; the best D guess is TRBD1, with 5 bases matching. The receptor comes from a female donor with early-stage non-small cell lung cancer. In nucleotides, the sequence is TGTGCCAGCAGCTCAGGGAACCATGGCTACACCTTC. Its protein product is CASSSGNHGYTF.